These 22 T cell receptor beta chains originate from one sample sequenced in a study of graft-versus-host responses after intestinal transplantation. Clones were sequenced by immunoSEQ multiplex PCR, and TCRdb holds only the in-frame ones, with some missing. The table lists approximately 90,000 clones, 88% of them singletons. Antigens for these TCRs are unknown. The starting material was unstimulated CD4+ T cells sorted from spleen or lymph node cells, obtained before transplant. These receptors came from a human donor who was the organ donor for an intestinal transplant.

This chain connects TRBV11-3 to TRBJ2-5; a weak D match, TRBD2 (7 bases). The CDR3 length is 18 residues. Germline CDR1 SGHNT, CDR2 YENEEA. Trimming left V 2 bases short and J 4 bases short, with 23 bases between. Here the CDR3 DNA reads TGTGCCAGCAGCTTACCTGTGAGGGCGCGGCGGGGGCGAGAGACCCAGTACTTC. The encoded protein is CASSLPVRARRGRETQYF.

The chain combines TRBV19 with TRBJ1-2, with TRBD1 as a possible D gene (6 bases). The CDR3 sequence is 15 residues long. V lost 3 bases and J 4 bases, leaving 15 bases between the germline ends. Germline V lookup: CDR1 LNHDA, CDR2 SQIVND (reference sequence). The CDR3 here is CASSILDRRAYGYTF. Written as DNA, the CDR3 is TGTGCCAGTAGTATTTTGGACAGAAGGGCCTATGGCTACACCTTC.

This chain joins TRBV28 and TRBJ2-6; D not certain. Trimming stripped 3 bases from V and 3 bases from J, with 6 bases between. CDR1 is MDHEN, CDR2 SYDVKM, per germline. The CDR3 sequence is 14 residues long. CDR3 DNA: TGTGCCAGCAGTTTGTCAGTTGGGGCCAACGTCCTGACTTTC. This encodes CASSLSVGANVLTF.

The rearrangement links TRBV29-1 to TRBJ2-7; tentative D call: TRBD2 (6 bases). V gave up 5 bases and J gave up 5 bases, with 19 bases separating them. CDR3 length equals 14 residues. CDR1 is SQVTM, CDR2 ANQGSEA, per germline. The CDR3 loop reads CSVSRGRETDEQYF. CDR3 coding DNA: TGCAGCGTTTCCCGTGGACGGGAGACGGACGAGCAGTACTTC.

The chain recombines TRBV14 with TRBJ1-2; 8 nucleotides agree with TRBD1. The CDR3 consists of 13 residues. The germline gives CDR1 SGHDN, CDR2 FVKESK. V was clipped by 1 base and J by 6 bases; unmatched bases: 1. CDR3 amino acids: CASSQAGQDGYTF. The CDR3 DNA reads TGTGCCAGCAGCCAAGCGGGACAGGATGGCTACACCTTC.

This clone was detected only once. The rearrangement joins TRBV7-2 to TRBJ2-1, with D unresolved. Per the germline V gene, CDR1 is SGHTA and CDR2 is FQGNSA. V was cut by 4 bases and J by 6 bases, with 13 bases left in between. The CDR3 extends over 14 amino acids. CDR3 nucleotide sequence: TGTGCCAGCAGCTCGTCCCCCTACCCCAATGAGCAGTTCTTC. Residues: CASSSSPYPNEQFF.

This chain connects TRBV6-6 to TRBJ1-2, with TRBD1 matching 7 bases. The CDR3 runs 14 residues. The germline V gene has CDR1 MNHNY and CDR2 SVGAGI (reference sequence). V was pared by 6 bases and J by 4 bases, with 8 bases of the junction left unmatched. The DNA of the CDR3 is TGTGCCAGCAGCCTCTCGGCAGGGGGCTATGGCTACACCTTC. Translation: CASSLSAGGYGYTF.

The chain is built from TRBV5-1 and TRBJ1-1; no firm D call. The CDR3 runs 13 residues. Trimming shortened V by 4 bases and J by 1 base, and 8 bases separated the two germline ends. Germline CDR1 reads SGHRS; CDR2 reads YFSETQ. The CDR3 protein is CASSATRNTEAFF. The CDR3 DNA follows: TGCGCCAGCAGCGCTACGAGGAACACTGAAGCTTTCTTT.

This sequence joins TRBV27 and TRBJ2-3; D is uncertain. Deletions cut 3 bases from V and 1 base from J, with 5 bases between. CDR1 is MNHEY, CDR2 SMNVEV, per germline (reference sequence). The CDR3 loop spans 13 amino acids. CDR3 protein: CASSFLRTDTQYF. The CDR3 coding sequence is TGTGCCAGCAGTTTCCTACGCACAGATACGCAGTATTTT.

Of note for this clone: The junction differs from germline at one of its ends, possibly a read error. The gene calls are TRBV7-7 and TRBJ2-1, with D perhaps matching TRBD1 (5 bases). The CDR3 is 14 residues long. The germline V gene has CDR1 SSHAT and CDR2 FNYEAQ (reference sequence). CDR3: CASSPSPQGNEQFF. The CDR3 DNA follows: TGTGCTAGCAGCCCCTCTCCCCAGGGCAATGAGCAGTTCTTC.

The chain links TRBV6-1 to TRBJ2-3, with D possibly matching TRBD1 (6 bases). Germline CDR1 is MNHNS and CDR2 is SASEGT. There are 14 residues in the CDR3. Here the CDR3 DNA reads TGTGCGACCTGGGACCAGGGGTACACAGATACGCAGTATTTT. Residues: CATWDQGYTDTQYF.

Comment on this clone: Other DNA sequences in this sample translate to the same CDR3. The gene calls are TRBV18 and TRBJ1-1, with D hard to call. Per germline, CDR1 KGHSH and CDR2 LQKENI. This CDR3 spans 13 amino acids. V shed 3 bases and J shed 1 base, with 6 bases lying between them. Here the CDR3 DNA reads TGTGCCAGCTCACCCGCCGGGAACACTGAAGCTTTCTTT. Its translation is CASSPAGNTEAFF. Full variable domain (rest looked up from reference TRBV18 and TRBJ1-1): NAGVMQNPRHLVRRRGQEARLRCSPMKGHSHVYWYRQLPEEGLKFMVYLQKENIIDESGMPKERFSAEFPKEGPSILRIQQVVRGDSAAYFCASSPAGNTEAFFGQGTRLTVV.

The V call is TRBV29-1, the J call TRBJ2-5; D perhaps matches TRBD1 (5 bases). CDR3 length: 14 residues. V was clipped by 5 bases and J by 4 bases, with 17 bases between them. Germline CDR1 is SQVTM and CDR2 is ANQGSEA. The CDR3 DNA sequence: TGCAGCGTTACCCAGGGTGAATTGGGAGAGACCCAGTACTTC. Translated: CSVTQGELGETQYF.

This sequence joins TRBV9 and TRBJ1-1; TRBD1 agrees at 9 bases. V shed 6 bases, J shed 4 bases, and the junction held 10 bases outside the gene matches. Germline loops: CDR1 SGDLS, CDR2 YYNGEE. The length of the CDR3 is 15 residues. The CDR3 spells CASTPLGTGSTEAFF. CDR3 coding DNA: TGTGCCAGCACCCCCCTCGGGACAGGGAGCACTGAAGCTTTCTTT.

This clone was seen more than once but under ten times. The J gene is TRBJ1-2, the V gene TRBV2, with 8 positions matching TRBD1. J was trimmed by 8 bases and V by 6 bases; bases with no gene match: 11. The germline V gene encodes CDR1 SNHLY and CDR2 FYNNEI. The CDR3 totals 14 residues. CDR3 coding DNA: TGTGCCAGCAGACTAGAGACAGGGGCGCTCGGCTACACCTTC. It codes for CASRLETGALGYTF. Drawing the rest from reference TRBV2 and TRBJ1-2, the complete variable domain is EPEVTQTPSHQVTQMGQEVILRCVPISNHLYFYWYRQILGQKVEFLVSFYNNEISEKSEIFDDQFSVERPDGSNFTLKIRSTKLEDSAMYFCASRLETGALGYTFGSGTRLTVV.

The chain is built from TRBV5-4 and TRBJ2-1, with 11 bases fitting TRBD2. Germline CDR1 reads SGHNT; CDR2 reads YYREEE (reference sequence). This CDR3 has 17 residues. V lost 2 bases to trimming and J lost 4 bases; unmatched junction nucleotides: 8. Here the CDR3 DNA reads TGTGCCAGCAGCTTAATTAAACTAGCGGGAGCTTACAATGAGCAGTTCTTC. Translating gives CASSLIKLAGAYNEQFF. Full variable domain (missing parts from reference TRBV5-4 and TRBJ2-1): ETGVTQSPTHLIKTRGQQVTLRCSSQSGHNTVSWYQQALGQGPQFIFQYYREEENGRGNFPPRFSGLQFPNYSSELNVNALELDDSALYLCASSLIKLAGAYNEQFFGPGTRLTVL.

The gene calls are TRBV6-4 and TRBJ1-6; D is undetermined. This CDR3 region has 13 residues. Germline CDR1 reads MRHNA; CDR2 reads SNTAGT. With 0 bases removed from V and 9 bases from J, the gap between germline ends came to 6 bases. The CDR3 DNA follows: TGTGCCAGCAGTGACTCGTACGGTTCACCCCTCCACTTT. It translates to CASSDSYGSPLHF.

The chain combines TRBV10-2 with TRBJ1-1; 9 bases agree with TRBD1. The CDR3 spans 15 residues. In germline, CDR1 is WSHSY, CDR2 SAAADI. Trimming removed 9 bases from V and 1 base from J; junction bases left unmatched: 9. This CDR3 reads CASHTGTGPNTEAFF. CDR3 in DNA: TGCGCCAGTCATACCGGGACAGGGCCGAACACTGAAGCTTTCTTT.

The J gene is TRBJ2-3, the V gene TRBV28; D gene ambiguous. The CDR3 runs to 14 residues. The ends were cut back, 8 bases at V and 2 bases at J, with 14 bases in the middle. The germline gives CDR1 MDHEN, CDR2 SYDVKM. The CDR3 loop is CASSTPGITDTQYF. Here the CDR3 DNA reads TGTGCCAGCTCCACGCCAGGAATCACAGATACGCAGTATTTT.

In this sample, this clone turned up a few times. The V gene is TRBV4-2, the J gene TRBJ2-7; 9 bases map to TRBD1. In germline, CDR1 is LGHNA, CDR2 YNFKEQ. This CDR3 spans 15 amino acids. Unmatched junction bases numbered 11, after V lost 4 bases and J lost 7 bases. The CDR3 DNA is TGTGCCAGCAGCCTGCCGGGACAGGGCCCCTTGGAGCAGTACTTC. It encodes CASSLPGQGPLEQYF.

The chain employs TRBV5-1 and TRBJ2-7; 8 positions match TRBD1. The J segment lost 0 bases and the V segment lost 0 bases, leaving 8 bases of the junction unmatched. Germline V gene data show CDR1 as SGHRS and CDR2 as YFSETQ. The CDR3 spans 17 residues. The CDR3 DNA sequence: TGCGCCAGCAGCTTGGTCCCCGTTGGACAGGGCTCCTACGAGCAGTACTTC. Its translation: CASSLVPVGQGSYEQYF.

V is TRBV28 and J is TRBJ1-1, with D perhaps TRBD1 (5 bases). The germline V gene encodes CDR1 MDHEN and CDR2 SYDVKM. CDR3 size: 18 residues. The ends were cut back, 3 bases at V and 8 bases at J, with 28 bases in the middle. Written as DNA, the CDR3 is TGTGCCAGCAGTTTGGGGGTGACTTTAGGAGGGGCCGATACCGAAGCTTTCTTT. Residues: CASSLGVTLGGADTEAFF.